The 17 T cell receptor beta chains reported below all come from one sample, sequenced in a study of blood T cell repertoires in COVID-19. Some clones are missing from TCRdb's copy, which holds only in-frame ones; the method was immunoSEQ multiplex PCR. The repertoire holds about 190,000 clones, with around 76% as singletons. Sequencing used peripheral blood. These receptors were taken from a woman between 55 and 75 years old with COVID-19, enrolled during active disease.

This sequence joins TRBV7-8 and TRBJ2-2; D possibly corresponds to TRBD1 (5 bases). Trimming cost V 5 bases and J 1 base, with 8 bases left between them. The CDR3 spans 14 residues. Looked up from germline, CDR1 is SGHVS and CDR2 is FQNEAQ. The CDR3 is CASSIGQNTGELFF. DNA of the CDR3: TGTGCCAGCAGCATAGGACAGAACACCGGGGAGCTGTTTTTT.

Only a few counts were recorded for this clone. J is TRBJ2-7 and V is TRBV27, with TRBD2 identical over 10 bases. From germline, CDR1 is MNHEY and CDR2 SMNVEV (reference sequence). The V gene end was trimmed by 6 bases and the J gene end by 3 bases; junction bases not matched to a gene: 8. CDR3 length: 15 residues. This CDR3 reads CASRRPGLASYEQYF. The CDR3 bases are TGTGCCAGCAGACGTCCGGGACTAGCGAGCTACGAGCAGTACTTC.

This clone was counted once. The genes are TRBV12-3 or TRBV12-4 and TRBJ1-2; 7 bases fit TRBD1. Losses at the gene ends were 1 base for V and 14 bases for J; bases not matched to a gene: 10. The CDR3 covers 13 residues. CDR3: CASSLGGQSFLTF. DNA for the CDR3: TGTGCCAGCAGTTTAGGGGGACAGTCTTTCTTAACCTTC.

The rearrangement links TRBV11-3 to TRBJ2-7, with TRBD2 matching 15 bases. V was clipped by 4 bases and J by 0 bases; unmatched bases: 10. This CDR3 is 19 amino acids long. From germline, CDR1 is SGHNT and CDR2 YENEEA. CDR3 in amino acids: CASSSVGLAGGLSSYEQYV. CDR3 DNA sequence: TGTGCCAGCAGCTCAGTGGGACTAGCGGGGGGCCTGAGCTCCTACGAGCAGTACGTC.

This sequence joins TRBV7-3 and TRBJ2-7; D is possibly TRBD1 (6 bases). Germline CDR1 is SGHTA and CDR2 is FQGTGA. The CDR3 is 14 residues long. V was clipped by 0 bases and J by 1 base, with 7 bases between them. The CDR3 is CASSLTGGSYEQYF. In DNA, the CDR3 is TGTGCCAGCAGCTTAACAGGGGGATCCTACGAGCAGTACTTC.

Regarding this clone: An end of the junction does not agree with germline; a read error may underlie this. The J gene is TRBJ2-2, the V gene TRBV7-7, with TRBD1 identical over 9 bases. The germline gives CDR1 SSHAT, CDR2 FNYEAQ (reference sequence). There are 18 residues in the CDR3. The CDR3 reads CASSENRGRGGQAGELFF. The CDR3 DNA reads as TGTGCTAGCAGCGAGAACAGGGGGCGCGGTGGTCAGGCCGGGGAGCTGTTTTTT.

The chain employs TRBV7-2 and TRBJ2-5; perhaps TRBD2 as D (5 bases). Deletions cut 11 bases from V and 0 bases from J, with 13 bases between. CDR1 and CDR2 from the germline V gene are SGHTA and FQGNSA. The CDR3 length is 13 residues. CDR3 region: CAVGPGNQETQYF. As DNA, the CDR3 is TGTGCCGTAGGGCCGGGGAACCAAGAGACCCAGTACTTC.

V and J are TRBV7-2 and TRBJ2-1; the D gene is possibly TRBD2 (5 bases). V shed 4 bases and J shed 9 bases, with 19 bases lying between them. This CDR3 is 15 amino acids long. Germline V gene sequence: CDR1 SGHTA, CDR2 FQGNSA. This CDR3 reads CASSSPGVSAREQFF. The CDR3 bases are TGTGCCAGCAGCTCCCCCGGGGTATCGGCTCGTGAGCAGTTCTTC.

The rearrangement joins TRBV9 to TRBJ2-1; TRBD2 aligns across 12 bases. V was pared by 1 base and J by 7 bases, with 9 bases of the junction left unmatched. Germline CDR1 reads SGDLS; CDR2 reads YYNGEE. This CDR3 region has 17 residues. The CDR3 loop reads CASSVTALLAGGNEQFF. In nucleotides, the CDR3 is TGTGCCAGCAGCGTAACCGCATTACTAGCGGGGGGAAATGAGCAGTTCTTC.

The rearrangement links TRBV6-2 or TRBV6-3 to TRBJ2-5; TRBD1 matches 7 bases. Germline V gives CDR1 MNHEY, CDR2 SVGEGT. CDR3 length equals 17 residues. Losses at the gene ends were 4 bases for V and 5 bases for J; bases not matched to a gene: 16. CDR3 amino acids: CASSSPLTTGVVETQYF. In DNA, the CDR3 is TGTGCCAGCAGTTCTCCCCTTACCACAGGGGTAGTGGAGACCCAGTACTTC.

The chain links TRBV27 to TRBJ1-2, with 9 positions matching TRBD1. V trimming: 8 bases; J trimming: 6 bases; junction bases outside the gene matches: 13. Looked up from germline, CDR1 is MNHEY and CDR2 is SMNVEV (reference sequence). The CDR3 length is 15 residues. CDR3 protein: CASSNAGQGFHGYTF. The CDR3 region has the DNA TGTGCCAGCTCAAACGCGGGACAGGGCTTTCATGGCTACACCTTC.

V gene TRBV5-4 combines with J gene TRBJ2-7; D is unresolved. Germline V gene lookup returns CDR1 SGHNT and CDR2 YYREEE (reference sequence). Trimming removed 1 base at V and 5 bases at J, with 7 bases between. CDR3 length: 12 residues. The CDR3 sequence is CASSLKRDEQYF. CDR3 bases: TGTGCCAGCAGCTTGAAACGGGACGAGCAGTACTTC.

This chain joins TRBV13 and TRBJ2-1; the match to TRBD2 covers 12 bases. This CDR3 is built from 20 residues. Unmatched junction bases numbered 15, after V lost 6 bases and J lost 0 bases. Germline V CDR1 and CDR2: PRHDT, FYEKMQ (reference sequence). CDR3 loop: CASRSVMTSGGLSSYNEQFF. Here the CDR3 DNA reads TGTGCCAGCAGGTCGGTAATGACTAGCGGGGGCCTAAGCTCCTACAATGAGCAGTTCTTC. Full variable domain (remainder filled in from reference TRBV13 and TRBJ2-1): AAGVIQSPRHLIKEKRETATLKCYPIPRHDTVYWYQQGPGQDPQFLISFYEKMQSDKGSIPDRFSAQQFSDYHSELNMSSLELGDSALYFCASRSVMTSGGLSSYNEQFFGPGTRLTVL.

This clone has only one observation. The CDR3 DNA reads as TGTGCCAGCAGCTTAGGAAGTAGCGCACCCCTCCACTTT. It codes for CASSLGSSAPLHF. V gene TRBV7-9 combines with J gene TRBJ1-6; D is unresolved. This CDR3 is 13 amino acids long. V was clipped by 1 base and J by 11 bases, with 9 bases between them. The germline V gene encodes CDR1 SEHNR and CDR2 FQNEAQ (reference sequence).

The chain recombines TRBV28 with TRBJ1-5, with TRBD1 matching over 10 bases. Germline V gene sequence: CDR1 MDHEN, CDR2 SYDVKM. The CDR3 extends over 16 amino acids. Trimming cost V 6 bases and J 6 bases; bases outside gene matches: 11. In DNA, the CDR3 is TGTGCCAGCAGCCTTCCTGGACAGGGGGTATCTCAGCCCCAGCATTTT. It is translated as CASSLPGQGVSQPQHF.

The gene calls are TRBV4-1 and TRBJ1-2, with 8 bases matching TRBD1. CDR3 size: 13 residues. J was trimmed by 6 bases and V by 7 bases; bases with no gene match: 7. Germline loops: CDR1 MGHRA, CDR2 YSYEKL. The CDR3 DNA follows: TGCGCCAGCAACGCAGGGGGCGCGGATGGCTACACCTTC. Amino acids: CASNAGGADGYTF.

This rearrangement joins TRBV19 to TRBJ1-4, with a tentative D call TRBD1 (5 bases). Germline V gene data show CDR1 as LNHDA and CDR2 as SQIVND (reference sequence). The V and J ends lost 7 bases and 11 bases respectively, with 14 bases between them. The CDR3 is 12 amino acids. The CDR3 is CASTGRNGKLFF. Here the CDR3 DNA reads TGTGCCAGTACAGGGCGGAATGGGAAACTGTTTTTT.